These 8 T cell receptor beta chains were all obtained from the same sample, sequenced in a study of blood T cell repertoires in COVID-19. TCRdb keeps only in-frame clones here, not all; method: immunoSEQ multiplex PCR. In the table there are hundreds of thousands of clones, approximately 86% of which are singletons. Sequencing used peripheral blood. These receptors all stem from a man aged 55 to 70 with acute or convalescent COVID-19.

V gene TRBV5-5 combines with J gene TRBJ1-2; TRBD1 matches at 8 bases. The CDR3 runs 16 residues. V lost 0 bases to trimming and J lost 4 bases; unmatched junction nucleotides: 8. Germline CDR1 reads SGHKS; CDR2 reads YYEKEE (reference sequence). CDR3 sequence: CASSLGIQTGAYGYTF. The CDR3 coding sequence is TGTGCCAGCAGCTTGGGTATTCAGACAGGGGCCTATGGCTACACCTTC.

CDR3 protein: CASSPYDRANTGELFF. The CDR3 DNA follows: TGTGCCAGCAGCCCCTACGACAGGGCTAACACCGGGGAGCTGTTTTTT. The rearrangement joins TRBV13 to TRBJ2-2; 7 bases are shared with TRBD1. Trimming removed 5 bases from V and 2 bases from J; junction bases left unmatched: 8. From germline, CDR1 is PRHDT and CDR2 FYEKMQ (reference sequence). CDR3 length equals 16 residues.

The table lists this clone with a count of one. CDR3 amino acids: CASSQNAQGARAFF. The CDR3 DNA is TGTGCCAGCAGCCAAAATGCACAGGGGGCTCGGGCTTTCTTT. This chain connects TRBV14 to TRBJ1-1, with 9 bases aligning to TRBD1. Trimming cost V 2 bases and J 11 bases; bases outside gene matches: 9. Germline V gene sequence: CDR1 SGHDN, CDR2 FVKESK. This CDR3 region has 14 residues.

The DNA for the CDR3 is TGTGCCAGCAGCCTAAACCGGGACACGTATTCACCCCTCCACTTT. Amino acid sequence: CASSLNRDTYSPLHF. V and J are TRBV7-9 and TRBJ1-6; a possible D gene is TRBD1 (6 bases). Trimming took 5 bases from V and 8 from J, leaving 16 bases between them. The CDR3 length is 15 residues. The germline gives CDR1 SEHNR, CDR2 FQNEAQ (reference sequence). The full variable domain, with the rest looked up from reference TRBV7-9 and TRBJ1-6, is DTGVSQNPRHKITKRGQNVTFRCDPISEHNRLYWYRQTLGQGPEFLTYFQNEAQLEKSRLLSDRFSAERPKGSFSTLEIQRTEQGDSAMYLCASSLNRDTYSPLHFGNGTRLTVT.

The chain is built from TRBV7-9 and TRBJ2-7, with TRBD2 matching over 12 bases. The CDR3 is 16 residues long. CDR1 is SEHNR, CDR2 FQNEAQ, per germline (reference sequence). Trimming at V came to 4 bases and at J to 4 bases, leaving 8 bases not matched to a gene. The CDR3 nucleotides are TGTGCCAGCAGCTCCCTCGGACTAGCGGGGTCGTACGAGCAGTACTTC. Its translation: CASSSLGLAGSYEQYF.

This chain uses TRBV30 with TRBJ1-2; tentative D call: TRBD1 (6 bases). The CDR3 length is 15 residues. The germline V gene encodes CDR1 GTSNPN and CDR2 SVGIG (reference sequence). The V end was cut by 5 bases, the J end by 4 bases, with 20 bases between. DNA of the CDR3: TGTGCCTGGTGTGATCCGGGACACCTCCTCTATGGCTACACCTTC. Its protein product is CAWCDPGHLLYGYTF.

CDR3 DNA sequence: TGTGCCAGTAGTATAGGGGGCCTGCGGGAGCTGTTTTTT. It encodes CASSIGGLRELFF. The chain recombines TRBV19 with TRBJ2-2; tentative D call: TRBD1 (5 bases). CDR3 size: 13 residues. V lost 1 base and J lost 9, with 9 bases in between. The germline V gene has CDR1 LNHDA and CDR2 SQIVND (reference sequence).

This clone appeared a single time. The chain carries TRBV19 and TRBJ2-7; D possibly corresponds to TRBD2 (6 bases). The germline V and J ends were trimmed by 8 bases and 6 bases, with 17 bases remaining between them. There are 13 residues in the CDR3. Germline CDR1 LNHDA, CDR2 SQIVND (reference sequence). CDR3 in amino acids: CASSTVRGAEQYF. CDR3 coding DNA: TGTGCCAGTTCCACGGTCCGCGGGGCCGAGCAGTACTTC.